The TCR beta chain under discussion was sequenced for a study of blood T cell repertoires in COVID-19. For the study at large: Acute and convalescent COVID-19 samples came from the United States, Italy and Spain.

Under the authors' procedure: Cell counts per sample came from amplifying reference gene primers. Profiled with immunoSEQ multiplex PCR; TCRdb holds only in-frame clones, not every one. V, J and clone size are taken as reported in that table, and D and trimming were inferred from the DNA itself. Of around 260,000 clones listed, about 93% are singletons. Germline lookup yields CDR1 ENHRY and CDR2 SYGVKD. The V and J ends lost 6 bases and 8 bases, in that order; junction bases with no gene match: 7. This CDR3 is 13 amino acids long. The study assigned cohorts using participant-reported clinical history.

Sequenced material: PBMCs or T cells enriched from blood (not recorded which). This TCR came from a woman younger than 45 who had recovered from COVID-19. The chain is built from TRBV10-3 and TRBJ1-2; TRBD1 agrees at 9 bases. CDR3 in DNA: TGTGCCATCAGACGACAGGGGGAAGACGGCTACACCTTC. Protein: CAIRRQGEDGYTF.